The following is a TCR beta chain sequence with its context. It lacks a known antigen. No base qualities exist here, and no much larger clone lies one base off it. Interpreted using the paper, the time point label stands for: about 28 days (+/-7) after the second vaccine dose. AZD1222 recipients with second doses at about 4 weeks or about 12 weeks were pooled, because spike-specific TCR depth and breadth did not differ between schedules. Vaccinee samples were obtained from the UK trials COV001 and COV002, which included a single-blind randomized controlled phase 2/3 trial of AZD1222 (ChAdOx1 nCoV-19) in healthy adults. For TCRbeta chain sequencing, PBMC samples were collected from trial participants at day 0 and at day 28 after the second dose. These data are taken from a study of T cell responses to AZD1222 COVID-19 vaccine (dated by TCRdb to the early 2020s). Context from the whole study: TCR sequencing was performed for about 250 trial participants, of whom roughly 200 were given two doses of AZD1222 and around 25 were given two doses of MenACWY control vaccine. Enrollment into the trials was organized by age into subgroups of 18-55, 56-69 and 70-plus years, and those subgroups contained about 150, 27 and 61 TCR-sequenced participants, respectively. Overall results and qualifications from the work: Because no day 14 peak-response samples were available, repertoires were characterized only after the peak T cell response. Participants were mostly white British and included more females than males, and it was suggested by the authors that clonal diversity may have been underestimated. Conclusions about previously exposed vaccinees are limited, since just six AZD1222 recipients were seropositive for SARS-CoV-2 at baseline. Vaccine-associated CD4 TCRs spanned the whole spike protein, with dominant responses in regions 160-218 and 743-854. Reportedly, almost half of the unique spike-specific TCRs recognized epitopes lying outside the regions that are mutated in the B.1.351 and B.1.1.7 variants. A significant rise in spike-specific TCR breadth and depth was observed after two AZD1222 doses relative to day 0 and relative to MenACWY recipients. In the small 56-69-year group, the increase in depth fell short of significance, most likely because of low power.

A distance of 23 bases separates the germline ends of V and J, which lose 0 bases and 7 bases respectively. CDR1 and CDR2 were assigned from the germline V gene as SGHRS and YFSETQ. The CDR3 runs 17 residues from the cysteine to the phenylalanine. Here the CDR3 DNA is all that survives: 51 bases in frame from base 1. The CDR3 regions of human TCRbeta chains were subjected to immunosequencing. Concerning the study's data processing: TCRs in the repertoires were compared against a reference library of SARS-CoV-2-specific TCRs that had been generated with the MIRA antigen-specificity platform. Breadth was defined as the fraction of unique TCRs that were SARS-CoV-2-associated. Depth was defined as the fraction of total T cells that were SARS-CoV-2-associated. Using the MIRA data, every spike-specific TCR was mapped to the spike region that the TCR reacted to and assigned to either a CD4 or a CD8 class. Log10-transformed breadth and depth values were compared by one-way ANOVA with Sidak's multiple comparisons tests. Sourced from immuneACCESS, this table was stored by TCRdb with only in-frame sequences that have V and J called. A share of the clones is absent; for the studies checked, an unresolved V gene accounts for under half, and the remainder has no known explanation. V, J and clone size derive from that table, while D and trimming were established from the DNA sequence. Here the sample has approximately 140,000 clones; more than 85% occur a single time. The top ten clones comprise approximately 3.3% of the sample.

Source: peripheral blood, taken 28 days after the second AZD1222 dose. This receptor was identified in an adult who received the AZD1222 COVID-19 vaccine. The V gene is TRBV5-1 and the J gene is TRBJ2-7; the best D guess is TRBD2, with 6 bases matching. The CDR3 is CASSLGDGRGFGLEQYF. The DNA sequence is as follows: TGCGCCAGCAGCTTGGGCGACGGGAGAGGATTCGGCCTGGAGCAGTACTTC.